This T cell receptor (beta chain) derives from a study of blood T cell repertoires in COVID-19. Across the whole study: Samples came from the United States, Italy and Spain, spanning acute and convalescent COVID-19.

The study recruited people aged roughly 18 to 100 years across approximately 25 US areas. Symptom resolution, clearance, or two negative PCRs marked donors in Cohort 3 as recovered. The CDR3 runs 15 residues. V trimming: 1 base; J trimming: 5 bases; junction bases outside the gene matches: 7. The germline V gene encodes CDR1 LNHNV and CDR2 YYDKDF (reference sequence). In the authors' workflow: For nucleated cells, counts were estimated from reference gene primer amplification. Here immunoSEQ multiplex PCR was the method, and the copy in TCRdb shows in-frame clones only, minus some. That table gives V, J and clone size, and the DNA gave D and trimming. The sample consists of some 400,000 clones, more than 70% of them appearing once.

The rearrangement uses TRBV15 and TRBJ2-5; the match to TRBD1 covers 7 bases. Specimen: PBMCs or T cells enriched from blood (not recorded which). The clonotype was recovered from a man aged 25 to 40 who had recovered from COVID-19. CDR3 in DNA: TGTGCCACCAGCAGAGTCCATCAACAGGGGGAGACCCAGTACTTC. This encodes CATSRVHQQGETQYF.